This paragraph covers one TCR beta chain sequence. The antigen is not known. The sample originates from a study of shared clonotypes between healthy human individuals. Whole-study context: A donor's plate count was three for CD4 naive and three for CD4 memory; CD8 naive had two and CD8 memory one.

The protocol was immunoSEQ multiplex PCR, while the TCRdb copy is restricted to in-frame clones and leaves out a portion. The data contain roughly 1,500,000 clones, 98% of them singletons. The CDR3 totals 16 residues. J lost 6 bases, V lost 4 bases, and 11 bases had no gene match. Germline CDR1 is MNHNS and CDR2 is SASEGT. All donors were Caucasian adults living in Nashville, Tennessee. Whole-study findings and limits: In the sorted subsets, rarefaction showed sequencing was incomplete despite large depth. Researchers sampled only blood; tissue repertoires likely differ.

The chain is built from TRBV6-1 and TRBJ1-5, with 8 bases that match TRBD1. The TCR was taken from a man in his thirties or forties in good health. Source material: naive CD4+ T cells sorted from blood. Subset meaning: CD45RA+ positively selected. The CDR3 sequence is CASSAPTQGAGQPQHF. The CDR3 nucleotides read TGTGCCAGCAGTGCACCTACGCAGGGGGCGGGTCAGCCCCAGCATTTT.